This entry lists 16 T cell receptor beta chains sequenced from one sample in a study of regulatory T cells in long-lasting Graves disease. The sample's time point: persistent/refractory GD, antithyroid drugs over 5 years with positive TRAb. PBMCs were the source of the RNA used for TCR sequencing. Arm-PCR of CDR3 regions with iRepertoire HTBI primers generated TCR beta libraries. TCRdb re-derived calls from the multiplex PCR reads in MiXCR, one entry per CDR3 protein. The sample yields hundreds of thousands of distinct CDR3 sequences, about 20% seen once. The material was peripheral blood mononuclear cells (PBMCs), obtained when the disease was refractory, from a patient treated with antithyroid drugs. The receptors come from a female donor with Graves disease.

This clonotype was seen repeatedly, ten times or more. The chain carries TRBV28 and TRBJ1-2, with 8 bases aligning to TRBD1. The CDR3 extends over 15 amino acids. V trimming: 6 bases; J trimming: 3 bases; junction bases outside the gene matches: 9. Germline values: CDR1 MDHEN, CDR2 SYDVKM. The CDR3 spells CASREQGAIDYGYTF. The CDR3 DNA reads as TGTGCCAGCAGAGAGCAGGGGGCAATAGACTATGGCTACACCTTC.

In this sample, this clonotype turned up a few times. In DNA form, the CDR3 reads TGTGCCAGTAAAAGGACAGCTGAAGCTTTCTTT. As protein: CASKRTAEAFF. This sequence joins TRBV19 and TRBJ1-1, with D tentatively TRBD1 (6 bases). CDR1 is LNHDA, CDR2 SQIVND, per germline (reference sequence). Between the trimmed V and J ends, which lost 7 bases and 6 bases, there was a span of 9 bases. This CDR3 is built from 11 residues.

This clonotype was recorded many times. The DNA for the CDR3 is TGCGCCAGCAGCTCCTTCGACCCAGTCATGAACACTGAAGCTTTCTTT. Amino acids: CASSSFDPVMNTEAFF. The V call is TRBV5-1, the J call TRBJ1-1; D is uncertain. The CDR3 runs 16 residues. The V end was cut by 3 bases, the J end by 0 bases, with 15 bases between. From germline, CDR1 is SGHRS and CDR2 YFSETQ.

The gene calls are TRBV24-1 and TRBJ2-3; TRBD1 is a possible D gene (6 bases). V shed 10 bases and J shed 4 bases, with 17 bases lying between them. Looked up from germline, CDR1 is KGHDR and CDR2 is SFDVKD. The CDR3 extends over 14 amino acids. The chain's CDR3 is CATSQGPKSDTQYF. For the CDR3, the DNA is TGTGCCACGTCACAGGGCCCGAAGTCAGATACGCAGTATTTT.

This clonotype was seen more than once but under ten times. This chain joins TRBV12-3 or TRBV12-4 and TRBJ1-1; possible D gene TRBD1, 5 bases. The ends were cut back, 6 bases at V and 2 bases at J, with 13 bases in the middle. The CDR3 loop spans 14 amino acids. In DNA form, the CDR3 reads TGTGCCAGCAGCGTAGGGGTACACAACACTGAAGCTTTCTTT. Protein sequence: CASSVGVHNTEAFF.

Many counts were recorded for this clonotype. The chain is built from TRBV28 and TRBJ1-1; D call uncertain. The ends were cut back, 3 bases at V and 0 bases at J, with 5 bases in the middle. The CDR3 sequence is 13 residues long. Per the germline V gene, CDR1 is MDHEN and CDR2 is SYDVKM. The CDR3 loop reads CASSFFLNTEAFF. Here the CDR3 DNA reads TGTGCCAGCAGTTTTTTCCTGAACACTGAAGCTTTCTTT.

As to this clonotype: One end of the junction is discordant with germline, which a read error may explain. CDR3 in amino acids: CASSLALTETQYF. CDR3 DNA: TGTGCTAGCAGCTTAGCGCTAACAGAGACCCAGTACTTC. The V call is TRBV7-7, the J call TRBJ2-5; D perhaps matches TRBD2 (5 bases). The CDR3 covers 13 residues. The germline V gene encodes CDR1 SSHAT and CDR2 FNYEAQ (reference sequence).

This clonotype was recorded many times. The chain links TRBV11-2 to TRBJ2-5; 7 bases align to TRBD1. V lost 2 bases and J lost 4; bases outside the gene matches: 7. CDR1 and CDR2 (germline): SGHAT, FQNNGV. CDR3 length: 15 residues. The chain's CDR3 is CASSLITGALETQYF. For the CDR3, the DNA is TGTGCCAGCAGCTTAATTACAGGGGCCTTAGAGACCCAGTACTTC.

The chain couples TRBV4-1 to TRBJ2-7, with TRBD2 matching 9 bases. V was pared by 4 bases and J by 0 bases, with 7 bases of the junction left unmatched. Per the germline V gene, CDR1 is MGHRA and CDR2 is YSYEKL. This CDR3 region has 16 residues. In DNA, the CDR3 is TGCGCCAGCAGCCCCGTTCTAGCGGGGAGCTCCTACGAGCAGTACTTC. It yields the protein CASSPVLAGSSYEQYF.

The chain couples TRBV12-3 or TRBV12-4 to TRBJ2-5; D might be TRBD2 (5 bases). Trimming removed 6 bases from V and 2 bases from J, with 25 bases in between. The CDR3 is 18 residues long. The CDR3, as DNA: TGTGCCAGCAGCGTAGCTAGGAGCGGAACAAGCACACAAGAGACCCAGTACTTC. Encoded protein: CASSVARSGTSTQETQYF.

V and J are TRBV6-2 or TRBV6-3 and TRBJ2-1; D gene ambiguous. There are 12 residues in the CDR3. The germline CDR1 and CDR2 sequences are MNHEY and SVGEGT. Trimming took 2 bases from V and 6 from J, leaving 5 bases between them. The CDR3 DNA sequence: TGTGCCAGCAGTTACGACATCAATGAGCAGTTCTTC. Translation gives CASSYDINEQFF.

This clonotype was counted many times. J is TRBJ1-1 and V is TRBV19, with a possible D match to TRBD1 (5 bases). This CDR3 spans 14 amino acids. In germline, CDR1 is LNHDA, CDR2 SQIVND (reference sequence). V was pared by 4 bases and J by 5 bases, with 14 bases between. The CDR3 bases are TGTGCCAGTAGTAGCCGCAACGGGGGGACTGAAGCTTTCTTT. The encoded protein is CASSSRNGGTEAFF.

The CDR3 DNA is TGTGCCAGCAGCTTAGAATCTTCGGACCCCCCTAGTGAAAAACTGTTTTTT. Translating gives CASSLESSDPPSEKLFF. This sequence joins TRBV7-2 and TRBJ1-4; no clear D. From germline, CDR1 is SGHTA and CDR2 FQGNSA. The CDR3 has 17 amino acids. The germline V and J ends were trimmed by 1 base and 7 bases, with 19 bases remaining between them.

The genes are TRBV10-3 and TRBJ1-2; D is undetermined. V lost 3 bases and J 4 bases, leaving 12 bases between the germline ends. CDR1 and CDR2 from the germline V gene are ENHRY and SYGVKD. The CDR3 has 14 residues. CDR3 coding DNA: TGTGCCATCAGTGACGGTCGGGGAACCTATGGCTACACCTTC. This gives the protein CAISDGRGTYGYTF.

The chain uses TRBV2 and TRBJ1-6, with TRBD1 identical over 7 bases. CDR1 and CDR2 (germline): SNHLY, FYNNEI. V lost 9 bases to trimming and J lost 6 bases; unmatched junction nucleotides: 11. The CDR3 is 15 amino acids. The CDR3 spells CASTPQGGGNSPLHF. The CDR3 DNA sequence: TGTGCCAGTACGCCCCAGGGGGGAGGTAATTCACCCCTCCACTTT.

In regard to this clonotype: A read error may be the cause here, since a much bigger clone is one base away. This chain uses TRBV10-3 with TRBJ2-5, with no clear D. This CDR3 has 14 residues. V lost 0 bases to trimming and J lost 4 bases, with 9 bases between them. Germline CDR1 reads ENHRY; CDR2 reads SYGVKD. Written as DNA, the CDR3 is TGTGCCATCAGTGAGTCTATGAGAGGAGAGACCCAGTACTTC. This sequence encodes CAISESMRGETQYF.